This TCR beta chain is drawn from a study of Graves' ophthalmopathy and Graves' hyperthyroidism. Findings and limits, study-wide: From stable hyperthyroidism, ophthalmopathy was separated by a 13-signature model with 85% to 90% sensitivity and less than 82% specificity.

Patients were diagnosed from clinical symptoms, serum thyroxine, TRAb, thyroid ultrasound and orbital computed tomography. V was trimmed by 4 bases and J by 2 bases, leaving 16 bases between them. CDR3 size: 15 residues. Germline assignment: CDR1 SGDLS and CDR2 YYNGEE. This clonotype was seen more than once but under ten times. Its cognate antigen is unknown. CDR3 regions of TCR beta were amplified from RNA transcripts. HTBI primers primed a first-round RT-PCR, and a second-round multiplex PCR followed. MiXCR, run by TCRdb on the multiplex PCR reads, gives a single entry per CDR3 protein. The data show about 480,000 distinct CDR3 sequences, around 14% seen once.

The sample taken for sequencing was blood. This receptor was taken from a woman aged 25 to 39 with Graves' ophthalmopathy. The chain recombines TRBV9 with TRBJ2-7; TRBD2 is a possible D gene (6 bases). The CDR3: CASSPWRDRAYEQYF. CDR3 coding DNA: TGTGCCAGCAGCCCTTGGAGGGATAGGGCCTACGAGCAGTACTTC.